What follows are 32 T cell receptor beta chains derived from one specimen sequenced in a study of cytomegalovirus exposure and HLA in healthy donors. PCR employed 60 Vbeta and 13 Jbeta primers. Here immunoSEQ multiplex PCR was the method, and the copy in TCRdb shows in-frame clones only, minus some. The sample contains 150,000 to 200,000 clones, roughly three quarters of which appear only once. The material sequenced was PBMCs. These TCRs come from a woman aged 45-60 years in good health and CMV-seronegative.

This clone was counted once. The chain combines TRBV7-2 with TRBJ1-4; D unclear. There are 14 residues in the CDR3. V was clipped by 1 base and J by 8 bases, with 11 bases between them. Germline CDR1 and CDR2: SGHTA and FQGNSA. The CDR3, as DNA: TGTGCCAGCAGCTTAGAGCCTTACGGGGAAAAACTGTTTTTT. As protein: CASSLEPYGEKLFF. Drawing the rest from reference TRBV7-2 and TRBJ1-4, the complete variable domain is GAGVSQSPSNKVTEKGKDVELRCDPISGHTALYWYRQSLGQGLEFLIYFQGNSAPDKSGLPSDRFSAERTGGSVSTLTIQRTQQEDSAVYLCASSLEPYGEKLFFGSGTQLSVL.

Here the CDR3 DNA reads TGTGCCAGCTCCCGGGACAACTCTGGAAACACCATATATTTT. Its translation is CASSRDNSGNTIYF. The chain links TRBV18 to TRBJ1-3, with TRBD1 as a possible D gene (6 bases). Trimming pared 6 bases from V and 0 bases from J, leaving 9 bases between. Germline V gene lookup returns CDR1 KGHSH and CDR2 LQKENI. The CDR3 is 14 residues long. Full variable domain (missing parts from reference TRBV18 and TRBJ1-3): NAGVMQNPRHLVRRRGQEARLRCSPMKGHSHVYWYRQLPEEGLKFMVYLQKENIIDESGMPKERFSAEFPKEGPSILRIQQVVRGDSAAYFCASSRDNSGNTIYFGEGSWLTVV.

This clone appeared a few times. The chain employs TRBV5-5 and TRBJ2-7; possibly TRBD2 for D (5 bases). Per the germline V gene, CDR1 is SGHKS and CDR2 is YYEKEE (reference sequence). The ends were cut back, 4 bases at V and 3 bases at J, with 17 bases in the middle. The CDR3 is 15 amino acids. CDR3 bases: TGTGCCAGCAGCCCATTTCCCTTTGGGAGCTACGAGCAGTACTTC. Protein product: CASSPFPFGSYEQYF.

J is TRBJ1-5 and V is TRBV28, with D perhaps matching TRBD1 (6 bases). V lost 10 bases, J lost 3 bases, and 13 bases lay in between. Germline CDR1 and CDR2: MDHEN and SYDVKM. This CDR3 has 13 amino acids. CDR3 in DNA: TGTGCCACCACAGGGACGGTCAATCAGCCCCAGCATTTT. It encodes CATTGTVNQPQHF.

The chain couples TRBV9 to TRBJ2-6; 8 nucleotides match TRBD1. Germline V CDR1 and CDR2: SGDLS, YYNGEE. Trimming cost V 4 bases and J 0 bases; bases outside gene matches: 9. The CDR3 extends over 18 amino acids. The DNA for the CDR3 is TGTGCCAGCAGCCGGCGACAGGGGCGAAACTCTGGGGCCAACGTCCTGACTTTC. Translating gives CASSRRQGRNSGANVLTF.

CDR3 region: CASSPGQETWAFF. CDR3 nucleotides: TGTGCCAGCAGCCCAGGACAGGAGACGTGGGCTTTCTTT. The chain recombines TRBV7-9 with TRBJ1-1; 7 bases line up with TRBD1. Trimming took 5 bases from V and 11 from J; bases not matched to a gene: 11. The CDR3 is 13 amino acids. CDR1 SEHNR and CDR2 FQNEAQ come from the germline V gene (reference sequence).

The chain carries TRBV7-9 and TRBJ2-2; maybe TRBD1 (5 bases). This CDR3 region has 16 residues. Trimming left V 5 bases short and J 0 bases short, with 13 bases between. Per the germline V gene, CDR1 is SEHNR and CDR2 is FQNEAQ (reference sequence). CDR3 bases: TGTGCCAGCAGCCATGGGCAGACAGCGAACACCGGGGAGCTGTTTTTT. Residues: CASSHGQTANTGELFF.

V gene TRBV4-2 combines with J gene TRBJ1-4; D uncertain. The CDR3 is made up of 15 amino acids. CDR1 is LGHNA and CDR2 is YNFKEQ in the germline V gene. V lost 0 bases, J lost 8 bases, and 13 bases lay in between. The CDR3 DNA reads as TGTGCCAGCAGCCAAGATGTAGCGGGAGCCGAAAAACTGTTTTTT. It is translated as CASSQDVAGAEKLFF.

The chain recombines TRBV6-5 with TRBJ2-7; TRBD2 is a possible D gene (6 bases). Germline lookup yields CDR1 MNHEY and CDR2 SVGAGI. Trimming left V 6 bases short and J 2 bases short, with 17 bases between. This CDR3 comprises 15 residues. As DNA, the CDR3 is TGTGCCAGCAGGCAGGGAGGAACGGGGGCCTACGAGCAGTACTTC. This sequence encodes CASRQGGTGAYEQYF.

The genes are TRBV7-9 and TRBJ2-1, with unresolved D. The CDR3 spans 12 residues. The V end lost 1 base, the J end lost 10 bases, and 8 bases lay between the germline ends. Per germline, CDR1 SEHNR and CDR2 FQNEAQ (reference sequence). This chain's CDR3 is CASSLESREQFF. The CDR3 nucleotides are TGTGCCAGCAGCTTAGAATCGCGCGAGCAGTTCTTC.

V gene TRBV11-2 combines with J gene TRBJ1-3, with D possibly being TRBD1 (5 bases). Germline CDR1 SGHAT, CDR2 FQNNGV. V was pared by 6 bases and J by 8 bases, with 20 bases between. The CDR3 consists of 15 residues. CDR3 DNA: TGTGCCAGCAGTAGGATTCGGGGGAAGAGAGACACCATATATTTT. It is translated as CASSRIRGKRDTIYF.

The chain couples TRBV7-2 to TRBJ2-1; weak D call: TRBD1 (5 bases). The V and J ends lost 3 bases and 5 bases respectively, with 14 bases between them. The CDR3 is made up of 15 amino acids. Germline V gives CDR1 SGHTA, CDR2 FQGNSA. As DNA, the CDR3 is TGTGCCAGCAGCTTCTATCAGACAGCTCACAATGAGCAGTTCTTC. Translated: CASSFYQTAHNEQFF.

J is TRBJ1-2 and V is TRBV4-1, with 11 positions matching TRBD1. The CDR3 totals 14 residues. Germline V gene lookup returns CDR1 MGHRA and CDR2 YSYEKL. V shed 6 bases, J shed 8 bases, and the junction held 8 bases outside the gene matches. As DNA, the CDR3 is TGCGCCAGCAGGCCGCCGGGACAGGGGGTCGGCTACACCTTC. Translated, it gives CASRPPGQGVGYTF.

The V gene is TRBV29-1, the J gene TRBJ2-7; TRBD1 agrees at 10 bases. Germline CDR1 and CDR2: SQVTM and ANQGSEA. CDR3 size: 17 residues. The ends lost 4 bases at V and 7 bases at J; junction bases unmatched: 19. CDR3 in amino acids: CSVAGTGVNSKTGEQYF. The CDR3, as DNA: TGCAGCGTTGCCGGGACAGGGGTCAATTCGAAAACGGGGGAGCAGTACTTC.

Only a few counts were recorded for this clone. The J gene is TRBJ1-1, the V gene TRBV5-4; TRBD1 matches at 10 bases. Trimming cost V 5 bases and J 3 bases; bases outside gene matches: 7. This CDR3 comprises 15 residues. Germline V gene data show CDR1 as SGHNT and CDR2 as YYREEE (reference sequence). The CDR3 region is CASSRPGTGDTEAFF. In DNA form, the CDR3 reads TGTGCCAGCAGTCGTCCCGGGACAGGGGACACTGAAGCTTTCTTT. The full variable domain, in which reference TRBV5-4 and TRBJ1-1 provide the parts outside the CDR3, is ETGVTQSPTHLIKTRGQQVTLRCSSQSGHNTVSWYQQALGQGPQFIFQYYREEENGRGNFPPRFSGLQFPNYSSELNVNALELDDSALYLCASSRPGTGDTEAFFGQGTRLTVV.

The chain links TRBV14 to TRBJ2-2; D is possibly TRBD2 (5 bases). CDR1 and CDR2 (germline): SGHDN, FVKESK. The CDR3 runs 15 residues. The V gene lost 4 bases and the J gene lost 7 bases, with 16 bases spanning the gap. This CDR3 reads CASSPRGSVFGELFF. The CDR3 DNA reads TGTGCCAGCAGCCCCAGAGGGTCTGTATTCGGGGAGCTGTTTTTT. The full variable domain, in which reference TRBV14 and TRBJ2-2 provide the parts outside the CDR3, is EAGVTQFPSHSVIEKGQTVTLRCDPISGHDNLYWYRRVMGKEIKFLLHFVKESKQDESGMPNNRFLAERTGGTYSTLKVQPAELEDSGVYFCASSPRGSVFGELFFGEGSRLTVL.

The chain carries TRBV5-1 and TRBJ2-5, with 9 positions matching TRBD2. This CDR3 has 15 residues. V was pared by 0 bases and J by 3 bases, with 3 bases of the junction left unmatched. From germline, CDR1 is SGHRS and CDR2 YFSETQ. CDR3 DNA: TGCGCCAGCAGCTTGGGTAGCGGGGGCGAAGAGACCCAGTACTTC. Translating it yields CASSLGSGGEETQYF.

The V gene is TRBV5-4, the J gene TRBJ1-3; 7 bases are a match to TRBD1. The length of the CDR3 is 15 residues. The V gene end was trimmed by 2 bases and the J gene end by 3 bases; junction bases not matched to a gene: 5. The germline V gene encodes CDR1 SGHNT and CDR2 YYREEE (reference sequence). In nucleotides, the CDR3 is TGTGCCAGCAGCTTCCGACAGGGAAGTGGAAACACCATATATTTT. Translation: CASSFRQGSGNTIYF.

This clone occurred once. This chain joins TRBV19 and TRBJ1-5; D perhaps matches TRBD1 (5 bases). The CDR3 has 13 amino acids. V was cut by 6 bases and J by 3 bases, with 9 bases left in between. Looked up from germline, CDR1 is LNHDA and CDR2 is SQIVND (reference sequence). CDR3 sequence: CASSGHSNQPQHF. As DNA, the CDR3 is TGTGCCAGTAGCGGACATTCCAATCAGCCCCAGCATTTT.

This clone was seen more than once but under ten times. The V call is TRBV4-1, the J call TRBJ1-2; 7 bases line up with TRBD1. Per the germline V gene, CDR1 is MGHRA and CDR2 is YSYEKL. This CDR3 has 13 residues. V lost 3 bases, J lost 2 bases, and 0 bases stayed unmatched. The CDR3 protein is CASSQDRNYGYTF. The CDR3 DNA follows: TGCGCCAGCAGCCAGGACAGGAACTATGGCTACACCTTC.

V gene TRBV4-3 combines with J gene TRBJ1-1; maybe TRBD1 (5 bases). The V gene lost 3 bases and the J gene lost 8 bases, with 19 bases spanning the gap. The CDR3 totals 15 residues. The germline CDR1 and CDR2 sequences are LGHNA and YSLEER. This CDR3 reads CASSHPGHPSVEAFF. The CDR3 DNA reads as TGCGCCAGCAGCCATCCAGGGCACCCATCCGTCGAAGCTTTCTTT.

This chain links TRBV4-3 with TRBJ2-7; 13 positions agree with TRBD2. Germline V gene data show CDR1 as LGHNA and CDR2 as YSLEER. J lost 5 bases, V lost 4 bases, and 11 bases had no gene match. This CDR3 has 17 amino acids. The chain's CDR3 is CASSPGTSGILANEQYF. DNA for the CDR3: TGCGCCAGCAGCCCAGGGACTAGCGGGATTTTAGCCAACGAGCAGTACTTC.

The chain uses TRBV9 and TRBJ2-7; D might be TRBD2 (6 bases). Germline loops: CDR1 SGDLS, CDR2 YYNGEE. Trimming took off 0 bases at V and 2 bases at J, with 9 bases between the two ends. The CDR3 consists of 14 residues. CDR3 region: CASSVEAGTYEQYF. The DNA for the CDR3 is TGTGCCAGCAGCGTAGAGGCGGGGACCTACGAGCAGTACTTC.

The rearrangement joins TRBV7-6 to TRBJ1-1; D might be TRBD1 (6 bases). The CDR3 is 13 residues long. V was pared by 2 bases and J by 11 bases, with 15 bases between. Germline CDR1 and CDR2: SGHVS and FNYEAQ. Here the CDR3 reads CASSLRGGREAFF. CDR3 DNA sequence: TGTGCCAGCAGCTTAAGAGGGGGAAGGGAGGCTTTCTTT.

The chain links TRBV5-1 to TRBJ1-4, with a tentative D call TRBD1 (5 bases). Germline-derived CDR1 and CDR2 are SGHRS and YFSETQ. The CDR3 spans 14 residues. V lost 4 bases and J lost 4, with 11 bases in between. In nucleotides, the CDR3 is TGCGCCAGCAGCGCGGACACAAGTAATGAAAAACTGTTTTTT. It codes for CASSADTSNEKLFF.

The CDR3 loop reads CASSEGGRKKETQYF. CDR3 sequence (DNA): TGCGCCAGCAGTGAAGGAGGAAGAAAGAAAGAGACCCAGTACTTC. This rearrangement joins TRBV5-1 to TRBJ2-5, with D possibly being TRBD2 (5 bases). V was trimmed by 5 bases and J by 3 bases, leaving 17 bases between them. The CDR3 covers 15 residues. Germline CDR1 reads SGHRS; CDR2 reads YFSETQ. Full variable domain (remainder filled in from reference TRBV5-1 and TRBJ2-5): KAGVTQTPRYLIKTRGQQVTLSCSPISGHRSVSWYQQTPGQGLQFLFEYFSETQRNKGNFPGRFSGRQFSNSRSEMNVSTLELGDSALYLCASSEGGRKKETQYFGPGTRLLVL.

This clone turned up a few times. The chain has TRBV9 and TRBJ1-4, with 8 bases lining up with TRBD1. The CDR3 has 17 residues. Trimming cost V 3 bases and J 7 bases; bases outside gene matches: 14. Per germline, CDR1 SGDLS and CDR2 YYNGEE. The CDR3 DNA follows: TGTGCCAGCAGCGCCGGTCCCTCAGCAGGGGGCCCTGAAAAACTGTTTTTT. Translation: CASSAGPSAGGPEKLFF.

The chain employs TRBV7-9 and TRBJ2-7; a possible D gene is TRBD1 (5 bases). The CDR3 consists of 15 residues. Germline V CDR1 and CDR2: SEHNR, FQNEAQ (reference sequence). V lost 5 bases to trimming and J lost 2 bases, with 16 bases between them. The CDR3 DNA follows: TGTGCCAGCAGCCCGGCCTCCGACAGAGCCTACGAGCAGTACTTC. This sequence encodes CASSPASDRAYEQYF.

A few counts support this clone. The chain carries TRBV4-2 and TRBJ2-7; D not resolved. Germline values: CDR1 LGHNA, CDR2 YNFKEQ. Trimming pared 4 bases from V and 3 bases from J, leaving 10 bases between. The CDR3 consists of 13 residues. The CDR3 loop is CASSPRLGYEQYF. As DNA, the CDR3 is TGTGCCAGCAGCCCGCGACTGGGCTACGAGCAGTACTTC.

The CDR3 DNA sequence: TGTGCCAGCAGCCTCAGGGGCTACACCTTC. This encodes CASSLRGYTF. The J gene is TRBJ1-2, the V gene TRBV7-9; D call uncertain. The germline V gene encodes CDR1 SEHNR and CDR2 FQNEAQ (reference sequence). The length of the CDR3 is 10 residues. With 5 bases removed from V and 8 bases from J, the gap between germline ends came to 6 bases.

This clone was picked up a small number of times. The V and J genes are TRBV7-2 and TRBJ1-2; TRBD1 might be the D (6 bases). This CDR3 contains 16 residues. CDR1 SGHTA and CDR2 FQGNSA come from the germline V gene. V gave up 5 bases and J gave up 5 bases, with 21 bases separating them. CDR3 in DNA: TGTGCCAGCAGCATCACTCACCGGGACATCATTTATGGCTACACCTTC. Protein product: CASSITHRDIIYGYTF.

This sequence joins TRBV7-2 and TRBJ2-1; 9 nucleotides match TRBD2. Per the germline V gene, CDR1 is SGHTA and CDR2 is FQGNSA. V gave up 2 bases and J gave up 4 bases; unmatched junction bases: 6. The CDR3 runs 16 residues. The CDR3 nucleotides read TGTGCCAGCAGCTTATCTTCTAGCGGGGAGTACAATGAGCAGTTCTTC. It translates to CASSLSSSGEYNEQFF.